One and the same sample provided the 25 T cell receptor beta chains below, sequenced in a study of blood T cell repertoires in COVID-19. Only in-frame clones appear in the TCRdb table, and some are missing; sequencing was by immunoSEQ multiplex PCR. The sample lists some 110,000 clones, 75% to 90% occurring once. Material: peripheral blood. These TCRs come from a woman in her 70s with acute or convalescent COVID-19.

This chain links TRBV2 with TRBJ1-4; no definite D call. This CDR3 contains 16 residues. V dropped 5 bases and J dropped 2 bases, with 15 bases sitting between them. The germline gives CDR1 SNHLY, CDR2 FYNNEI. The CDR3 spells CASSLYSTGTNEKLFF. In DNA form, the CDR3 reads TGTGCCAGCAGTCTTTACTCTACGGGTACTAATGAAAAACTGTTTTTT.

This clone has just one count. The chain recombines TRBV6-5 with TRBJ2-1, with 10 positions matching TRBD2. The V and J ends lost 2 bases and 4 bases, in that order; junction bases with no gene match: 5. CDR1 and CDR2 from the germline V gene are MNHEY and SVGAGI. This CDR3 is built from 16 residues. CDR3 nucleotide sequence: TGTGCCAGCAGTTACGAAGGGACTAGCGATTACAATGAGCAGTTCTTC. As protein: CASSYEGTSDYNEQFF.

CDR3: CSVQEGMNTEAFF. The DNA for the CDR3 is TGCAGCGTCCAGGAGGGGATGAACACTGAAGCTTTCTTT. V usage is TRBV29-1 and J usage is TRBJ1-1, with a weak D call TRBD1 (5 bases). This CDR3 is built from 13 residues. Per germline, CDR1 SQVTM and CDR2 ANQGSEA. Trimming cost V 6 bases and J 0 bases, with 11 bases left between them.

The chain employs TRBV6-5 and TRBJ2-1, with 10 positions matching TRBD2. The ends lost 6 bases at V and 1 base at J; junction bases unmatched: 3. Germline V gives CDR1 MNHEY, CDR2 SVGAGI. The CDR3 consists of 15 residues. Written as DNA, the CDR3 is TGTGCCAGCAGCCGGACTAGCGGATCCTACAATGAGCAGTTCTTC. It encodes CASSRTSGSYNEQFF.

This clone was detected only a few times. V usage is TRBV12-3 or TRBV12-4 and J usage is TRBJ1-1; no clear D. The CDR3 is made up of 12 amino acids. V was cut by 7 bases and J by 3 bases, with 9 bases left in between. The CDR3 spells CASTQVYTEAFF. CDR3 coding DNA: TGTGCCAGCACTCAGGTTTACACTGAAGCTTTCTTT.

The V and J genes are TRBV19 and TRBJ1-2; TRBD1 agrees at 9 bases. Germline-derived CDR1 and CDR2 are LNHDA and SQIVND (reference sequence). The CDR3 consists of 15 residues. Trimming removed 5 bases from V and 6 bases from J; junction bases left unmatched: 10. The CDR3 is CASSSQGDREHGYTF. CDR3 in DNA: TGTGCCAGTAGTTCTCAAGGGGACAGGGAACATGGCTACACCTTC.

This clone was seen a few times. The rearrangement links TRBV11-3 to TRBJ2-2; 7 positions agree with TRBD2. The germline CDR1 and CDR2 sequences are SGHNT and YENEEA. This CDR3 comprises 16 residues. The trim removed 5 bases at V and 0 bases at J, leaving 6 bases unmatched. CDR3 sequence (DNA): TGTGCCAGCAGCCCCGGGGGACTATCGAACACCGGGGAGCTGTTTTTT. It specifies CASSPGGLSNTGELFF.

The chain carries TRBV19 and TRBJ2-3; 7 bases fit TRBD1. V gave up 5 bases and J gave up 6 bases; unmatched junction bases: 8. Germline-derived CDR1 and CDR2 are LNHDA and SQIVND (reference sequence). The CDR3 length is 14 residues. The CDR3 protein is CASSSGQARDTQYF. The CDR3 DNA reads TGTGCCAGTAGTTCTGGACAGGCCCGGGATACGCAGTATTTT.

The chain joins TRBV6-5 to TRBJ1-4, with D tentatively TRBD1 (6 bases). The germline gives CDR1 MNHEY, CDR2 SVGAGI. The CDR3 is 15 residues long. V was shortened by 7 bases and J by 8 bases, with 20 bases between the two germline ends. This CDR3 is CASTLGGGGGEKLFF. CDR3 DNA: TGTGCCAGCACCCTGGGGGGCGGGGGTGGCGAAAAACTGTTTTTT.

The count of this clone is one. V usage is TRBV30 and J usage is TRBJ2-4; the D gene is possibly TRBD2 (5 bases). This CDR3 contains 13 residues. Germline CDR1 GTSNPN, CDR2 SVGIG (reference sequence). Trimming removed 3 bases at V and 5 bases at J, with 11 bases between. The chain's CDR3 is CAWSYSAENIQYF. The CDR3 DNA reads TGTGCCTGGAGCTATAGCGCAGAAAACATTCAGTACTTC.

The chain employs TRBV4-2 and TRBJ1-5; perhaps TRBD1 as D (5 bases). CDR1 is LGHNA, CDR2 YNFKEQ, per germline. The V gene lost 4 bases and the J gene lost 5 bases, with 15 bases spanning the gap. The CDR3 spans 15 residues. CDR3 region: CASSLSSGADQPQHF. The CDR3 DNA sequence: TGTGCCAGCAGCCTTTCGAGCGGGGCGGATCAGCCCCAGCATTTT.

For the CDR3, the DNA is TGTGCCAGCAGCTTAGCGCCAGGGGGCAATCAGCCCCAGCATTTT. Amino acids: CASSLAPGGNQPQHF. This chain connects TRBV7-6 to TRBJ1-5, with D maybe TRBD1 (6 bases). V dropped 0 bases and J dropped 2 bases, with 8 bases sitting between them. CDR1 SGHVS and CDR2 FNYEAQ come from the germline V gene. This CDR3 comprises 15 residues.

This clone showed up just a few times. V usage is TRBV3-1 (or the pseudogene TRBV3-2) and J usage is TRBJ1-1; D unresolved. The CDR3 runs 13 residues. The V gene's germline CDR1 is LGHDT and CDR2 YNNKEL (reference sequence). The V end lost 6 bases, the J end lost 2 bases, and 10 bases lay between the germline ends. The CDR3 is CASSFDINTEAFF. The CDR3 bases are TGTGCCAGCAGTTTCGACATTAACACTGAAGCTTTCTTT.

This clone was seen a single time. The CDR3 reads CATWTGTGEEGGYTF. As DNA, the CDR3 is TGTGCCACCTGGACCGGGACAGGGGAAGAGGGTGGCTACACCTTC. The chain is built from TRBV10-3 and TRBJ1-2; 10 bases fit TRBD1. The germline V gene has CDR1 ENHRY and CDR2 SYGVKD. This CDR3 has 15 amino acids. V trimming: 10 bases; J trimming: 7 bases; junction bases outside the gene matches: 15.

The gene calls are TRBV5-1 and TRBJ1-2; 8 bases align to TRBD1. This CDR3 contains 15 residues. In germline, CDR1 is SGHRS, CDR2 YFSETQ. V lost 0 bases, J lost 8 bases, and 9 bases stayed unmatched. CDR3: CASSLEAGGGEGYTF. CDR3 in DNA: TGCGCCAGCAGCTTGGAAGCAGGGGGCGGAGAGGGCTACACCTTC. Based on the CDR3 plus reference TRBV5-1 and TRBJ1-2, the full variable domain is KAGVTQTPRYLIKTRGQQVTLSCSPISGHRSVSWYQQTPGQGLQFLFEYFSETQRNKGNFPGRFSGRQFSNSRSEMNVSTLELGDSALYLCASSLEAGGGEGYTFGSGTRLTVV.

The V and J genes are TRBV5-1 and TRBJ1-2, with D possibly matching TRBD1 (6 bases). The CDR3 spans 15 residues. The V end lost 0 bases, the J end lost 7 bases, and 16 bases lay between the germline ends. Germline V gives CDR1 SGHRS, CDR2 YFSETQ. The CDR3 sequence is CASSLAQGIVGGYTF. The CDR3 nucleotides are TGCGCCAGCAGCTTGGCCCAGGGGATCGTAGGTGGCTACACCTTC.

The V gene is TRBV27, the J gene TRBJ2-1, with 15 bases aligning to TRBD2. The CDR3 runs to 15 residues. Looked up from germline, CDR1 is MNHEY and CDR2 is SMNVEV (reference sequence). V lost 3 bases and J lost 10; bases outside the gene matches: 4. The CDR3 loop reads CASSFRTSGRVEQFF. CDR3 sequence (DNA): TGTGCCAGCAGTTTCCGGACTAGCGGGAGGGTAGAGCAGTTCTTC.

As DNA, the CDR3 is TGTGCCAGTAGTCCGGGAGCACTAGCGGGGGGAGAGCAGTTCTTC. Amino acid sequence: CASSPGALAGGEQFF. The rearrangement uses TRBV19 and TRBJ2-1, with 12 bases matching TRBD2. CDR1 and CDR2 (germline): LNHDA, SQIVND (reference sequence). V trimming: 5 bases; J trimming: 10 bases; junction bases outside the gene matches: 9. This CDR3 spans 15 amino acids.

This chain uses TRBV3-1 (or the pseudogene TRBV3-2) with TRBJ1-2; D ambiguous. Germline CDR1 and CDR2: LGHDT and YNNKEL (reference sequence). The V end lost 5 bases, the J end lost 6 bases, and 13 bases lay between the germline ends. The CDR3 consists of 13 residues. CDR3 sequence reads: CASSVRGSNGYTF. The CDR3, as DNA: TGTGCCAGCAGCGTGCGGGGTAGTAATGGCTACACCTTC.

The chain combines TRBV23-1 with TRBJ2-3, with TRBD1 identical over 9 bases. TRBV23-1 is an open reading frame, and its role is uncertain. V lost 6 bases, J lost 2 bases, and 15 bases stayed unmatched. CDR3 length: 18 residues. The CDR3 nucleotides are TGCGCCAGCAGCCTCCCCGCCCCCGGGACAGGGCCCACAGATACGCAGTATTTT. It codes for CASSLPAPGTGPTDTQYF.

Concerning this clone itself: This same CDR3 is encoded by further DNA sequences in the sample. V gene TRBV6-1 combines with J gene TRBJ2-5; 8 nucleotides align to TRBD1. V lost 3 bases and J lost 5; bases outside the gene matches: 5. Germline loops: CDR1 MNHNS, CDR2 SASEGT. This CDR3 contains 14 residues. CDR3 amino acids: CASSEPRGRETQYF. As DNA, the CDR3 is TGTGCCAGCAGTGAGCCCAGGGGGCGGGAGACCCAGTACTTC.

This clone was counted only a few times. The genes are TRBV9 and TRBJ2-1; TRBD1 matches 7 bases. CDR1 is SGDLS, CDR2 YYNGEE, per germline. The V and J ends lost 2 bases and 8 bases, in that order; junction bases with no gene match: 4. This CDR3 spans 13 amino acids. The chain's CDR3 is CASSVGTADEQFF. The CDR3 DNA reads TGTGCCAGCAGCGTTGGGACAGCCGATGAGCAGTTCTTC.

The CDR3 nucleotides are TGTGCCAGCAGCTGGCGACAGGGTAGCACAGATACGCAGTATTTT. Protein sequence: CASSWRQGSTDTQYF. This sequence joins TRBV11-2 and TRBJ2-3, with TRBD1 matching over 7 bases. The CDR3 has 15 amino acids. The V gene's germline CDR1 is SGHAT and CDR2 FQNNGV. With V trimmed by 4 bases and J by 0 bases, 4 bases remained unmatched. The variable domain in full, completed from reference TRBV11-2 and TRBJ2-3, reads EAGVAQSPRYKIIEKRQSVAFWCNPISGHATLYWYQQILGQGPKLLIQFQNNGVVDDSQLPKDRFSAERLKGVDSTLKIQPAKLEDSAVYLCASSWRQGSTDTQYFGPGTRLTVL.

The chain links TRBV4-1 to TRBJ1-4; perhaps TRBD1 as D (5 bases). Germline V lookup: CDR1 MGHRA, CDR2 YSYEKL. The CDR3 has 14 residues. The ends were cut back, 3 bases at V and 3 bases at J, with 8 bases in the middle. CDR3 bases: TGCGCCAGCAGCCAGGGGCAGTCTAATGAAAAACTGTTTTTT. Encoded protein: CASSQGQSNEKLFF.

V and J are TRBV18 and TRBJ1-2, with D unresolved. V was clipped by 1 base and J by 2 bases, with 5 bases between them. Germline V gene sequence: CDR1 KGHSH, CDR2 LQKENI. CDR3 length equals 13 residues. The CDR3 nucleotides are TGTGCCAGCTCACCACAGGAGAACTATGGCTACACCTTC. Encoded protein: CASSPQENYGYTF.